The 12 T cell receptor beta chains presented below share a single source sample, sequenced in a study of early T cells in non-severe SARS-CoV-2 infection. TCRdb reprocessed the 5' RACE reads via MiXCR and lists one record per CDR3 protein. In the table there are over 55,000 distinct CDR3 sequences, about 8.4% of which are singletons. Source material: whole blood. Receptors were obtained from an adult who was a healthcare worker with PCR-confirmed SARS-CoV-2 infection or an uninfected control (not recorded which).

The sample holds a few counts of this clonotype. This chain links TRBV3-1 with TRBJ1-1; D gene unclear. Trimming cost V 3 bases and J 1 base, with 6 bases left between them. Germline V gives CDR1 LGHDT, CDR2 YNNKEL (reference sequence). The CDR3 spans 13 residues. This CDR3 is CASSQGGNTEAFF. In DNA, the CDR3 is TGTGCCAGCAGCCAGGGAGGGAACACTGAAGCTTTCTTT. Looking up the rest from reference TRBV3-1 and TRBJ1-1 gives the full variable domain: DTAVSQTPKYLVTQMGNDKSIKCEQNLGHDTMYWYKQDSKKFLKIMFSYNNKELIINETVPNRFSPKSPDKAHLNLHINSLELGDSAVYFCASSQGGNTEAFFGQGTRLTVV.

CDR3 coding DNA: TGTGCCAGCAGTTTGGGGGGCTACAGGGCCGAATACAATGAGCAGTTCTTC. Protein: CASSLGGYRAEYNEQFF. This rearrangement joins TRBV12-3 or TRBV12-4 to TRBJ2-1; tentatively, D is TRBD1 or TRBD2 (6 bases each). The CDR3 has 17 amino acids. V gave up 3 bases and J gave up 4 bases, with 19 bases separating them.

A few counts support this clonotype. The V and J genes are TRBV12-3 or TRBV12-4 and TRBJ2-7, with unresolved D. This CDR3 comprises 12 residues. V lost 5 bases and J 6 bases, leaving 11 bases between the germline ends. The CDR3 sequence: CASSPPTGEQYF. CDR3 sequence (DNA): TGTGCCAGCAGTCCCCCCACGGGCGAGCAGTACTTC.

This sequence joins TRBV9 and TRBJ1-5, with a weak D call TRBD1 (6 bases). The germline V gene has CDR1 SGDLS and CDR2 YYNGEE. V lost 0 bases to trimming and J lost 5 bases, with 15 bases between them. The CDR3 loop spans 16 amino acids. The CDR3 is CASSVGGQGIDQPQHF. Written as DNA, the CDR3 is TGTGCCAGCAGCGTAGGCGGGCAGGGGATCGATCAGCCCCAGCATTTT.

The chain recombines TRBV9 with TRBJ2-5; D is perhaps TRBD2 (6 bases). Per germline, CDR1 SGDLS and CDR2 YYNGEE. The CDR3 spans 13 residues. The V and J ends lost 1 base and 9 bases respectively, with 13 bases between them. The CDR3 nucleotides read TGTGCCAGCAGCGTACAGGAGGGGAAGCCCCAGTACTTC. Amino acid sequence: CASSVQEGKPQYF.

This clonotype was counted many times. V and J are TRBV28 and TRBJ1-4; tentative D call: TRBD1 (5 bases). The CDR3 totals 15 residues. The germline CDR1 and CDR2 sequences are MDHEN and SYDVKM. The V end lost 2 bases, the J end lost 7 bases, and 14 bases lay between the germline ends. CDR3 sequence (DNA): TGTGCCAGCAGTTTACCGCAGGGAGGTAGTGAAAAACTGTTTTTT. This encodes CASSLPQGGSEKLFF.

This clonotype has a count of ten or more. The rearrangement links TRBV28 to TRBJ1-2; D may be TRBD1 (5 bases). Trimming took 5 bases from V and 4 from J, leaving 17 bases between them. Looked up from germline, CDR1 is MDHEN and CDR2 is SYDVKM. The CDR3 totals 15 residues. CDR3 nucleotide sequence: TGTGCCAGCAGTCCCAACGCCGGGGGACTCTATGGCTACACCTTC. Residues: CASSPNAGGLYGYTF.

This clonotype was detected a few times. CDR3 nucleotide sequence: TGTGCCAGCGGCCGGGACAGGGTGAGGTCTGGGGCCAACGTCCTGACTTTC. It translates to CASGRDRVRSGANVLTF. V usage is TRBV6-1 and J usage is TRBJ2-6, with 9 bases identical to TRBD1. In germline, CDR1 is MNHNS, CDR2 SASEGT. There are 17 residues in the CDR3. The J segment lost 1 base and the V segment lost 8 bases, leaving 9 bases of the junction unmatched.

There are many counts of this clonotype. The chain links TRBV11-2 to TRBJ2-7, with D unclear. The V end was cut by 3 bases, the J end by 7 bases, with 7 bases between. CDR3 size: 11 residues. The germline V gene has CDR1 SGHAT and CDR2 FQNNGV. As DNA, the CDR3 is TGTGCCAGCAGCTTTACTTGGGAGCAGTACTTC. Translation gives CASSFTWEQYF.

This clonotype was detected many times. The genes are TRBV14 and TRBJ2-7; 10 bases are shared with TRBD1. The CDR3 loop spans 13 amino acids. CDR1 is SGHDN and CDR2 is FVKESK in the germline V gene. V lost 4 bases, J lost 8 bases, and 5 bases stayed unmatched. Here the CDR3 reads CASSLPGQGQQYF. CDR3 DNA: TGTGCCAGCAGCCTACCGGGACAGGGGCAGCAGTACTTC.

This clonotype was counted ten times or more. J is TRBJ2-7 and V is TRBV6-2 or TRBV6-3, with a tentative D call TRBD2 (7 bases). The germline gives CDR1 MNHEY, CDR2 SVGEGT. V dropped 0 bases and J dropped 5 bases, with 17 bases sitting between them. This CDR3 comprises 16 residues. In DNA form, the CDR3 reads TGTGCCAGCAGTTACTCAAGGGAGGGGGTTTCGGACGAGCAGTACTTC. The encoded protein is CASSYSREGVSDEQYF.

This clonotype was detected only a few times. V gene TRBV14 combines with J gene TRBJ1-1, with D perhaps TRBD1 (5 bases). Germline V gene sequence: CDR1 SGHDN, CDR2 FVKESK. The CDR3 spans 15 residues. Trimming cost V 4 bases and J 1 base, with 13 bases left between them. The CDR3 sequence is CASSPLPTANTEAFF. As DNA, the CDR3 is TGTGCCAGCAGCCCCCTCCCGACAGCGAACACTGAAGCTTTCTTT.